The 20 T cell receptor beta chains presented below share a single source sample, sequenced in a study of beta chain features in type 1 diabetes. Study-wide results and limits: A moderate, significant TCRB CDR3 shortening appeared in type 1 diabetes across four CD4+ subsets.

Sequenced material consisted of expressed TCRB transcripts (all of the isolated RNA was reverse transcribed). Some clones are missing from TCRdb's copy, which holds only in-frame ones; the method was immunoSEQ multiplex PCR. Found here are 300,000 to 350,000 clones, 13% of them singletons; the top ten hold roughly 0.015%. These receptors have no identified antigens. Sequenced: naive CD4+ T cells from blood. All receptors derive from a woman aged 18-29 years with type 1 diabetes.

This clone was found a few times. The chain has TRBV19 and TRBJ2-3; D is perhaps TRBD1 (6 bases). V lost 3 bases and J lost 4, with 11 bases in between. CDR3 length: 14 residues. Germline V gene lookup returns CDR1 LNHDA and CDR2 SQIVND (reference sequence). In DNA, the CDR3 is TGTGCCAGTAGTATCCCCAGGGGCCCAGATACGCAGTATTTT. The encoded protein is CASSIPRGPDTQYF.

This chain joins TRBV4-1 and TRBJ2-1; perhaps TRBD2 as D (5 bases). CDR3 size: 16 residues. CDR1 and CDR2 (germline): MGHRA, YSYEKL. V was pared by 4 bases and J by 7 bases, with 20 bases between. The CDR3 region is CASSPTNGIPPNEQFF. CDR3 nucleotides: TGCGCCAGCAGCCCGACCAACGGGATCCCCCCTAATGAGCAGTTCTTC.

This clone has just a few counts. The gene calls are TRBV5-6 and TRBJ2-1; D possibly corresponds to TRBD2 (5 bases). Germline assignment: CDR1 SGHDT and CDR2 YYEEEE. Trimming removed 0 bases from V and 6 bases from J, with 16 bases in between. The CDR3 runs to 16 residues. The CDR3 loop is CASSLASYYAGNEQFF. The CDR3 DNA follows: TGTGCCAGCAGCTTGGCTAGCTATTATGCGGGCAATGAGCAGTTCTTC.

The J gene is TRBJ2-3, the V gene TRBV11-2, with 7 bases matching TRBD2. Germline V lookup: CDR1 SGHAT, CDR2 FQNNGV. CDR3 length: 15 amino acids. Unmatched junction bases numbered 15, after V lost 8 bases and J lost 7 bases. The CDR3 coding sequence is TGTGCCAGCCGCGGGTGGGGCGGGAGAGTGAATACGCAGTATTTT. It encodes CASRGWGGRVNTQYF.

This clone was detected a few times. The chain links TRBV7-6 to TRBJ2-3, with 10 bases matching TRBD2. After removal of 4 bases from V and 5 bases from J, the junction contained 9 bases not matched to a gene. The CDR3 spans 16 residues. The V gene's germline CDR1 is SGHVS and CDR2 FNYEAQ. The CDR3 DNA reads TGTGCCAGCAGCTCGGGGAGCGGGAGGGCCAAAGATACGCAGTATTTT. Protein: CASSSGSGRAKDTQYF.

This clone was detected a few times. The chain links TRBV29-1 to TRBJ1-1, with 7 bases that match TRBD1. The CDR3 has 13 amino acids. V trimming: 6 bases; J trimming: 0 bases; junction bases outside the gene matches: 4. The germline CDR1 and CDR2 sequences are SQVTM and ANQGSEA. The CDR3 loop reads CSVQGKLNTEAFF. The CDR3 region has the DNA TGCAGCGTACAGGGGAAATTGAACACTGAAGCTTTCTTT.

The chain recombines TRBV29-1 with TRBJ1-2; no reliable D call. CDR1 SQVTM and CDR2 ANQGSEA come from the germline V gene. Trimming removed 0 bases from V and 7 bases from J, with 12 bases in between. The CDR3 sequence is 13 residues long. The CDR3: CSVEDREFGGYTF. CDR3 nucleotides: TGCAGCGTTGAAGATCGGGAGTTCGGTGGCTACACCTTC.

This clone was recorded a few times. The chain is built from TRBV28 and TRBJ2-7; 8 bases map to TRBD2. The V segment lost 5 bases and the J segment 2 bases; nucleotides outside the gene matches: 5. The CDR3 length is 14 residues. Germline V gene sequence: CDR1 MDHEN, CDR2 SYDVKM. CDR3 residues: CASSPGLAPYEQYF. CDR3 bases: TGTGCCAGCAGTCCCGGACTAGCCCCCTACGAGCAGTACTTC.

There are a few counts of this clone. V gene TRBV5-8 combines with J gene TRBJ2-5; tentative D call: TRBD2 (5 bases). This CDR3 has 12 residues. V gave up 7 bases and J gave up 4 bases, with 11 bases separating them. CDR1 and CDR2 (germline): SGHTS, YDEGEE. CDR3 in amino acids: CASRNRGETQYF. The CDR3 nucleotides are TGTGCCAGCCGCAACCGGGGAGAGACCCAGTACTTC.

The rearrangement uses TRBV29-1 and TRBJ2-3; 10 nucleotides match TRBD2. V lost 3 bases and J lost 2; bases outside the gene matches: 5. The CDR3 has 15 amino acids. In germline, CDR1 is SQVTM, CDR2 ANQGSEA. The CDR3 DNA reads TGCAGCGTTGATGGGGGACTAGCGTACACAGATACGCAGTATTTT. This translates into CSVDGGLAYTDTQYF.

V gene TRBV9 combines with J gene TRBJ2-3, with TRBD2 as a possible D gene (5 bases). The CDR3 has 15 residues. V lost 3 bases to trimming and J lost 0 bases, with 11 bases between them. In germline, CDR1 is SGDLS, CDR2 YYNGEE. The chain's CDR3 is CASSAKRSSTDTQYF. As DNA, the CDR3 is TGTGCCAGCAGCGCTAAGCGGTCTAGCACAGATACGCAGTATTTT.

This clone occurred a few times. This chain joins TRBV4-3 and TRBJ2-1; 12 bases fit TRBD2. This CDR3 is built from 17 residues. V lost 3 bases, J lost 5 bases, and 8 bases stayed unmatched. Germline V lookup: CDR1 LGHNA, CDR2 YSLEER. The CDR3 here is CASSQAPLAGGHNEQFF. CDR3 DNA sequence: TGCGCCAGCAGCCAGGCCCCTCTAGCGGGAGGGCACAATGAGCAGTTCTTC.

This clone came up a few times. The rearrangement links TRBV29-1 to TRBJ1-2, with D uncertain. Trimming shortened V by 3 bases and J by 8 bases, and 4 bases separated the two germline ends. Germline lookup yields CDR1 SQVTM and CDR2 ANQGSEA. The CDR3 has 9 residues. The CDR3 loop reads CSVEGGYTF. CDR3 DNA: TGCAGCGTTGAGGGCGGCTACACCTTC.

This rearrangement joins TRBV5-1 to TRBJ1-2, with a weak D call TRBD1 (5 bases). Germline CDR1 reads SGHRS; CDR2 reads YFSETQ. This CDR3 region has 17 residues. Trimming took 4 bases from V and 4 from J, leaving 23 bases between them. In DNA form, the CDR3 reads TGCGCCAGCAGCGCCACCACCAGTTCGGGGGGGGTCTATGGCTACACCTTC. Protein product: CASSATTSSGGVYGYTF.

The V call is TRBV28, the J call TRBJ1-5; no clear D. Trimming removed 10 bases from V and 3 bases from J, with 13 bases in between. Germline V CDR1 and CDR2: MDHEN, SYDVKM. This CDR3 comprises 13 residues. CDR3 sequence reads: CATFQDYNQPQHF. The CDR3 bases are TGTGCCACCTTTCAGGACTACAATCAGCCCCAGCATTTT. The full variable domain, completed using reference TRBV28 and TRBJ1-5, is DVKVTQSSRYLVKRTGEKVFLECVQDMDHENMFWYRQDPGLGLRLIYFSYDVKMKEKGDIPEGYSVSREKKERFSLILESASTNQTSMYLCATFQDYNQPQHFGDGTRLSIL.

This clone occurred a few times. This chain uses TRBV28 with TRBJ2-1; 7 bases are a match to TRBD1. Trimming took 3 bases from V and 6 from J; bases not matched to a gene: 17. From germline, CDR1 is MDHEN and CDR2 SYDVKM. This CDR3 comprises 18 residues. CDR3 region: CASSFQSRWDRLGNEQFF. CDR3 bases: TGTGCCAGCAGTTTCCAATCCCGTTGGGACAGACTCGGCAATGAGCAGTTCTTC. Together with reference TRBV28 and TRBJ2-1, the CDR3 gives the full variable domain: DVKVTQSSRYLVKRTGEKVFLECVQDMDHENMFWYRQDPGLGLRLIYFSYDVKMKEKGDIPEGYSVSREKKERFSLILESASTNQTSMYLCASSFQSRWDRLGNEQFFGPGTRLTVL.

This clone turned up a few times. The V gene is TRBV30, the J gene TRBJ2-5; 9 bases align to TRBD2. Germline V gene lookup returns CDR1 GTSNPN and CDR2 SVGIG (reference sequence). The CDR3 spans 15 residues. J was trimmed by 2 bases and V by 4 bases; bases with no gene match: 8. The CDR3 bases are TGTGCCTGGAATAGTGTAGCGGGAGCGCAAGAGACCCAGTACTTC. It is translated as CAWNSVAGAQETQYF.

This chain links TRBV7-6 with TRBJ2-7; 8 bases are a match to TRBD1. The germline V gene encodes CDR1 SGHVS and CDR2 FNYEAQ. Losses at the gene ends were 4 bases for V and 2 bases for J; bases not matched to a gene: 7. The CDR3 is 15 residues long. CDR3 in amino acids: CASSSQGASTYEQYF. For the CDR3, the DNA is TGTGCCAGCAGCTCCCAGGGGGCGAGTACCTACGAGCAGTACTTC.

The CDR3 DNA is TGTGCCAGCAGCTTAATTTGGGACAGGGGAAACGAGCAGTACTTC. Its protein is CASSLIWDRGNEQYF. This chain connects TRBV5-4 to TRBJ2-7; 10 nucleotides align to TRBD1. The germline gives CDR1 SGHNT, CDR2 YYREEE (reference sequence). This CDR3 comprises 15 residues. After removal of 2 bases from V and 5 bases from J, the junction contained 7 bases not matched to a gene.

CDR3 nucleotide sequence: TGTGCCAGCAGCGTAGAGACCGGGAATACGCAGTATTTT. Its protein is CASSVETGNTQYF. V gene TRBV9 combines with J gene TRBJ2-3; D is possibly TRBD2 (5 bases). V was trimmed by 0 bases and J by 7 bases, leaving 9 bases between them. Germline V gene lookup returns CDR1 SGDLS and CDR2 YYNGEE. This CDR3 is 13 amino acids long.